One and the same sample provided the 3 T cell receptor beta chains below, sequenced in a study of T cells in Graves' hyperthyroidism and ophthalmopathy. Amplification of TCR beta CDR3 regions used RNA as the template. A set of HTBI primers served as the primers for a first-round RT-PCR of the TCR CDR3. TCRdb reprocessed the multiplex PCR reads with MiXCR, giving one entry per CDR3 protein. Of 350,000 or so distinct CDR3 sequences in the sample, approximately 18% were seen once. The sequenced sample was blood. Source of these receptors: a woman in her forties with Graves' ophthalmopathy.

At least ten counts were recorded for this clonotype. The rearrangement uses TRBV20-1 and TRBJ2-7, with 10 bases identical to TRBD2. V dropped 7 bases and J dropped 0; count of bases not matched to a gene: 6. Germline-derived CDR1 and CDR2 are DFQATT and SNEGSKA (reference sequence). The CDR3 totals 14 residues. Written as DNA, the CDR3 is TGCAGTGGAGAAGCTAGCGGGAGCTCCTACGAGCAGTACTTC. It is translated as CSGEASGSSYEQYF.

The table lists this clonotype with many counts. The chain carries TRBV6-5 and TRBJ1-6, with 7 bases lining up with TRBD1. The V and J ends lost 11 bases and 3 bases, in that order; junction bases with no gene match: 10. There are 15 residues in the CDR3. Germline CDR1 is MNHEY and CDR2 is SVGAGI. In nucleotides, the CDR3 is TGTGCCGCACTCAGGGGGTTCAACTATAATTCACCCCTCCACTTT. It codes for CAALRGFNYNSPLHF.

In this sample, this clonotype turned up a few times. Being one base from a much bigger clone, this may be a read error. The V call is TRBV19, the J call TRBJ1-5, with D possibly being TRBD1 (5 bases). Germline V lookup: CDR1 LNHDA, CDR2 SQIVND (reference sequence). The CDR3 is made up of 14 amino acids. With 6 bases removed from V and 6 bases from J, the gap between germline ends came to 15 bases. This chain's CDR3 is CASRPQGEPQPQHF. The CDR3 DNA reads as TGTGCCAGTAGGCCTCAGGGTGAGCCTCAGCCCCAGCATTTT. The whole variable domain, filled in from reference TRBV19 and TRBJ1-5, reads DGGITQSPKYLFRKEGQNVTLSCEQNLNHDAMYWYRQDPGQGLRLIYYSQIVNDFQKGDIAEGYSVSREKKESFPLTVTSAQKNPTAFYLCASRPQGEPQPQHFGDGTRLSIL.